This is a list of T cell receptor beta chains from one sample in a study of response to subunit inactivated influenza vaccine. TCRdb ran MiXCR on the RT-PCR reads and lists one entry per CDR3 protein. The table records about 570,000 distinct CDR3 sequences, roughly 12% of them present only once. Sequences were derived from PBMCs from blood, sampled on the day of vaccination. The receptors were gathered from a man between 50 and 59 years old who received an inactivated influenza vaccine. Both conserved end residues are part of each CDR3. A D gene is named only where the DNA matches it firmly. Only part of the rows carry a size: once, few, many, or a class if the clone is expanded.

d_call,clone_size,v_call,j_call,cdr3_nt,cdr3_aa
NA,NA,TRBV5-1,TRBJ2-5,TGCGCCAGCAGCTTGGATTTCTCGCAGGGAGAGACCCAGTACTTC,CASSLDFSQGETQYF
NA,NA,TRBV19,TRBJ2-3,TGTGCCAGTAGTATCGGTGGGCAGAGCACAGATACGCAGTATTTT,CASSIGGQSTDTQYF
NA,many,TRBV6-1,TRBJ2-7,TGTGCCAGCAGCCAGGGGCCGTTGCACGACGAGCAGTACTTC,CASSQGPLHDEQYF
NA,few,TRBV4-3,TRBJ2-1,TGCGCCAGCAGCCAAGATTCAAGGGGAGATGAGCAGTTCTTC,CASSQDSRGDEQFF
NA,NA,TRBV4-1,TRBJ2-5,TGCGCCAGCAGCAGCCGGGCCTCACCCGGGGAGACCCAGTACTTC,CASSSRASPGETQYF
NA,NA,TRBV24-1,TRBJ2-3,TGTGCCACCAGTTGGGGACTTACCACAGATACGCAGTATTTT,CATSWGLTTDTQYF
NA,many,TRBV21-1,TRBJ1-6,TGTGCCAGCAGGGAGGGGGCGCGGGATTCACCCCTCCACTTT,CASREGARDSPLHF
NA,few,TRBV10-2,TRBJ1-3,TGCGCCAGCAGGGCGTCGGGACTCTCTGGAAACACCATATATTTT,CASRASGLSGNTIYF
NA,NA,TRBV6-1,TRBJ1-1,TGTGCCAGCAGTGAATGGATTGAAGCTTTCTTT,CASSEWIEAFF
NA,many,TRBV5-6,TRBJ2-7,TGTGCCAGCAGCTTGTTTACCTACGAGCAGTACTTC,CASSLFTYEQYF
NA,NA,TRBV21-1,TRBJ2-2,TGTGCCAGCAGCCCCCGCGGGAGACAGGGGTTGAACACCGGGGAGCTGTTTTTT,CASSPRGRQGLNTGELFF
TRBD1,NA,TRBV4-1,TRBJ1-1,TGCGCCAGCAGCGACGACAGGGAGAGGCCTGAAGCTTTCTTT,CASSDDRERPEAFF
NA,NA,TRBV6-2/TRBV6-3,TRBJ2-1,TGTGCCAGCAGAGGATCAGGGTACAATGAGCAGTTCTTC,CASRGSGYNEQFF
NA,NA,TRBV5-6,TRBJ2-4,TGTGCCAGCAGCCAGGAACAGGGAGTAAACATTCAGTACTTC,CASSQEQGVNIQYF
NA,few,TRBV11-2,TRBJ2-2,TGTGCCAGCAGCCGACAGGCGGAAAACCAAATCCCTAACACCGGGGAGCTGTTTTTT,CASSRQAENQIPNTGELFF
NA,once,TRBV2,TRBJ1-5,TGTGCCAGCAGTGAAACTGGACAGCCCCAGCATTTT,CASSETGQPQHF
NA,few,TRBV4-3,TRBJ2-2,TGCGCCAGCAGCCAAGAACAGGGCGGCACCGGGGAGCTGTTTTTT,CASSQEQGGTGELFF
NA,few,TRBV7-9,TRBJ2-1,TGTGCCAGCAGCCCGTCCGGGACAAACAATGAGCAGTTCTTC,CASSPSGTNNEQFF
TRBD2,many,TRBV7-2,TRBJ2-1,TGTGCCAGCAGCTTAGGAGGGGCGGGAGGACGCACTGAGCAGTTCTTC,CASSLGGAGGRTEQFF
NA,NA,TRBV25-1,TRBJ2-3,TGTGCCAGGCCGACAGATACGCAGTATTTT,CARPTDTQYF
NA,many,TRBV7-2,TRBJ2-5,TGTGCCAGCAGCTTAAATTGGGAGACCCAGTACTTC,CASSLNWETQYF
NA,few,TRBV28,TRBJ2-7,TGTGCCAGCAGTTTATGGTTTGGGGGTCGGGGTTACGAGCAGTACTTC,CASSLWFGGRGYEQYF
TRBD1,few,TRBV20-1,TRBJ1-2,TGCAGTGCTACCAGGACAGGGCTTGGCTACACCTTC,CSATRTGLGYTF
TRBD2,few,TRBV7-9,TRBJ2-3,TGTGCCAGCAGCTTATGGGCGGGAGGACAAACAGATACGCAGTATTTT,CASSLWAGGQTDTQYF
NA,NA,TRBV5-1,TRBJ2-1,TGCGCCAGCAGCCGGTGGGACAATGAGCAGTTCTTC,CASSRWDNEQFF
TRBD2,few,TRBV9,TRBJ2-2,TGTGCCAGCAGCGCCGGACTAGCGGGAGCTGGCGGGGAGCTGTTTTTT,CASSAGLAGAGGELFF
NA,NA,TRBV5-1,TRBJ2-3,TGCGCCAGCAGCATTGGACACGGGGCGGATACGCAGTATTTT,CASSIGHGADTQYF
TRBD1,few,TRBV5-1,TRBJ1-4,TGCGCCAGCAGCGGAATGGGACAGGTTAATGAAAAACTGTTTTTT,CASSGMGQVNEKLFF
NA,NA,TRBV6-5,TRBJ1-4,TGTGCCAGCAGTTACTCGCGAGGGGAGAGAACAACTAATGAAAAACTGTTTTTT,CASSYSRGERTTNEKLFF
NA,many,TRBV5-1,TRBJ2-6,TGCGCCAGCAGCGCCGGTAACTCTGGGGCCAACGTCCTGACTTTC,CASSAGNSGANVLTF
NA,many,TRBV27,TRBJ2-7,TGTGCCAGCAGTTTATCGCGGACCTACGAGCAGTACTTC,CASSLSRTYEQYF
NA,many,TRBV5-1,TRBJ2-5,TGCGCCAGCAGCATCGGACCAAGCCGACAAGAGACCCAGTACTTC,CASSIGPSRQETQYF
TRBD2,NA,TRBV20-1,TRBJ2-1,TGCAGTGCTAGGGGACTAGCGGGAGGCCATGAGCAGTTCTTC,CSARGLAGGHEQFF
NA,few,TRBV11-2,TRBJ1-4,TGTGCCAGCAGCTTAGGAGGCGGGACACCAACTAATGAAAAACTGTTTTTT,CASSLGGGTPTNEKLFF
NA,many,TRBV12-3/TRBV12-4,TRBJ2-6,TGTGCCAGCAGTACACACTCTGGGGCCAACGTCCTGACTTTC,CASSTHSGANVLTF
NA,NA,TRBV10-3,TRBJ2-5,TGTGCCATCAGTGAGTCCCGGGACCACGGGGGAGAGACCCAGTACTTC,CAISESRDHGGETQYF
NA,few,TRBV10-3,TRBJ2-3,TGTGCCATCAGTTTACAAAAAAGCACAGATACGCAGTATTTT,CAISLQKSTDTQYF
TRBD2,NA,TRBV12-3/TRBV12-4,TRBJ2-7,TGTGCCAGCAGTCTAGGACTAGCTTGGGACGAGCAGTACTTC,CASSLGLAWDEQYF
NA,NA,TRBV29-1,TRBJ2-2,TGCAGCGCCTCTGCGGGGCTAACCGGGGAGCTGTTTTTT,CSASAGLTGELFF
TRBD1,NA,TRBV5-8,TRBJ2-5,TGTGCCAGCAGCTTTATGACAGGGATAGAGGCAGAGACCCAGTACTTC,CASSFMTGIEAETQYF
NA,NA,TRBV20-1,TRBJ1-5,TGCAGTGCTAGAGCTTCGGGGTCTCAGCCCCAGGATTTT,CSARASGSQPQDF
NA,many,TRBV11-2,TRBJ2-6,TGTGCCAGCAGCCCGGGGGGCTTCTCCTCTGGGGCCAACGTCCTGACTTTC,CASSPGGFSSGANVLTF
TRBD2,NA,TRBV12-3/TRBV12-4,TRBJ2-1,TGTGCCAGCAGCTATACTCGACTAGCGGGATTCTACAATGAGCAGTTCTTC,CASSYTRLAGFYNEQFF
TRBD2,NA,TRBV7-2,TRBJ2-3,TGTGCCAGCAGCTTAAATAGCGGGGTGGTGTCAGATACGCAGTATTTT,CASSLNSGVVSDTQYF
TRBD1,many,TRBV20-1,TRBJ1-1,TGCAGTGCTTCACAGGGGGCCACTGAAGCTTTCTTT,CSASQGATEAFF
NA,few,TRBV15,TRBJ1-2,TGTGCCACCAGCAGAGATCGCGGTCAACGGATCTATGGCTACACCTTC,CATSRDRGQRIYGYTF
NA,few,TRBV11-2,TRBJ2-7,TGTGCCAGCAGCCATCCGTCCGGGCAGTACTTC,CASSHPSGQYF
NA,NA,TRBV12-3/TRBV12-4,TRBJ2-2,TGTGCCAGCAGTCGGGACTCCGGGGAGCTGTTTTTT,CASSRDSGELFF
NA,few,TRBV11-2,TRBJ2-5,TGTGCCAGCAGCCCACTCGGCGCTAGCTGGAAGGGACCGCAAGAGACCCAGTACTTC,CASSPLGASWKGPQETQYF
NA,NA,TRBV28,TRBJ2-7,TGTGCCAGCAGATTACCGGGCCTCTCCTACGAGCAGTACTTC,CASRLPGLSYEQYF
NA,NA,TRBV5-1,TRBJ2-1,TGCGCCAGCAGCTTCCAGGGGGGAGCCTACAATGAGCAGTTCTTC,CASSFQGGAYNEQFF
NA,NA,TRBV20-1,TRBJ2-7,TGCAGTGCTAGACAGGCTATGGCCTACGAGCAGTACTTC,CSARQAMAYEQYF
NA,NA,TRBV15,TRBJ2-7,TGTGCCACCAGCAGAGAAAAGGTTGCGGAGGACGAGCAGTACTTC,CATSREKVAEDEQYF
TRBD2,few,TRBV25-1,TRBJ2-3,TGTGCCACCATGGGACTAGCGGGAAATATGCATCGGGATACGCAGTATTTT,CATMGLAGNMHRDTQYF
NA,few,TRBV7-2,TRBJ1-3,TGTGCCAGCAGCCTAACCAGGGGATCGGGAGGAAACACCATATATTTT,CASSLTRGSGGNTIYF
TRBD1,few,TRBV4-3,TRBJ2-1,TGCGCCAGCAGCCAAGGAGGGGGCCGGTCTTACAATGAGCAGTTCTTC,CASSQGGGRSYNEQFF
NA,NA,TRBV3-1,TRBJ2-3,TGTGCCAGCAGCAAGCACGGGGCTGGGACAGATACGCAGTATTTT,CASSKHGAGTDTQYF
NA,many,TRBV5-1,TRBJ2-3,TGCGCCAGCAGCCGATTCGAGTCACTAGATACGCAGTATTTT,CASSRFESLDTQYF
TRBD2,few,TRBV3-1,TRBJ2-2,TGTGCCAGCAGCCAAGTACCCGGGACTAGCGGGCTGTCCGGGGAGCTGTTTTTT,CASSQVPGTSGLSGELFF